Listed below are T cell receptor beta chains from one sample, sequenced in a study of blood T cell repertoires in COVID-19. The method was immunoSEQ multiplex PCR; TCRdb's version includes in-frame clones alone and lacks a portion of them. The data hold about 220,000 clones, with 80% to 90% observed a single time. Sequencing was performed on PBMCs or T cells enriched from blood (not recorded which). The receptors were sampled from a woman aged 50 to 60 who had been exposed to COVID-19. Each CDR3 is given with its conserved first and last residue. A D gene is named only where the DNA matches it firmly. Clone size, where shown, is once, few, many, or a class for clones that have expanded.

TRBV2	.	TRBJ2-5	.	TGTGCCAGCAAAGCTCGACTAGTGCCAGAGACCCAGTACTTC	CASKARLVPETQYF
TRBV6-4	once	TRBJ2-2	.	TGTGCCAGCAGTGACGCTAGGTTTGGGGAGCTGTTTTTT	CASSDARFGELFF
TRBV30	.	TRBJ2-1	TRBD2	TGTGCCTGGAGTGTACTGGTTGGTGTAGCGGGGGGGCAGAATGAGCAGTTCTTC	CAWSVLVGVAGGQNEQFF
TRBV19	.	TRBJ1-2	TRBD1	TGTGCCAGCTCCCTCGGGACAGCGAACTATGGCTACACCTTC	CASSLGTANYGYTF
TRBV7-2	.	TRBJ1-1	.	TGTGCCAGCAGCTTAGCGCTTACAGGGAACACTGAAGCTTTCTTT	CASSLALTGNTEAFF
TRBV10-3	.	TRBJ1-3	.	TGTGCCATCAGGGCGGGAAACTCTGGAAACACCATATATTTT	CAIRAGNSGNTIYF
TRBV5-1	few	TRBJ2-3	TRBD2	TGCGCCAGCAGCCCGGGACTAGCAACAGATACGCAGTATTTT	CASSPGLATDTQYF
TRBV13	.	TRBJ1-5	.	TGTGCCAGCAGCTTAGGCGCGGGAGAGCAGCCCCAGCATTTT	CASSLGAGEQPQHF
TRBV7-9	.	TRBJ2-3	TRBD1	TGTGCCAGCAGTTTACTACAGGGGAGAAGCACAGATACGCAGTATTTT	CASSLLQGRSTDTQYF
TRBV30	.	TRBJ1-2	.	TGTGCCTGGACCCTAGGGGGGAGGGACTATGGCTACACCTTC	CAWTLGGRDYGYTF
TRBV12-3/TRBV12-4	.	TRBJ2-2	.	TGTGCCAGCCGAGACACCGGGGAGCTGTTTTTT	CASRDTGELFF
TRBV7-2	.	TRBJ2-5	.	TGTGCCAGCAGCCAAAACAGGGTGGAGACCCAGTACTTC	CASSQNRVETQYF
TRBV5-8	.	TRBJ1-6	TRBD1	TGTGCCAGCAGCAAGGCAGGGGGAACGCTTTCACCCCTCCACTTT	CASSKAGGTLSPLHF
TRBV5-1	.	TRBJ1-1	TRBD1	TGCGCCAGCAGTCGAAATACAGGGGGCCGCACTGAAGCTTTCTTT	CASSRNTGGRTEAFF
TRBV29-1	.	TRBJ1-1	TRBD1	TGCAGCGTTGTTCAGGGGGCTAGGGAAGCTTTCTTT	CSVVQGAREAFF
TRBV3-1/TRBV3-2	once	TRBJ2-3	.	TGTGCCAGCAGCCAAAACCCCGCTAGCATAGATACGCAGTATTTT	CASSQNPASIDTQYF
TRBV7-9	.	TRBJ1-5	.	TGTGCCAGCAGCTCGGAGGGTCAGCCCCAGCATTTT	CASSSEGQPQHF
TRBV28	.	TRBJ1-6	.	TGTGCCAGCAGTTTATCCGGGGATTCACCCCTCCACTTT	CASSLSGDSPLHF
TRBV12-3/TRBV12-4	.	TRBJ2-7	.	TGTGCCAGCAGTTTCAGGGACGAGCAGTACTTC	CASSFRDEQYF
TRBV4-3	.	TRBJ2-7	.	TGCGCCAGCAGCCGAGACTTGACAGACGAGCAGTACTTC	CASSRDLTDEQYF
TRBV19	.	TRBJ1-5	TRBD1	TGTGCCAGTAGTATAGGTAACAGGGGCGCTAATCAGCCCCAGCATTTT	CASSIGNRGANQPQHF
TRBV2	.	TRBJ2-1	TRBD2	TGTGCCAGCGTGAGACTAGCGGGGGGGTACAATGAGCAGTTCTTC	CASVRLAGGYNEQFF
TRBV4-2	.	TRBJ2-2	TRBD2	TGTGCCAGCAGCCAAGATGGGGGGGGCACCGGGGAGCTGTTTTTT	CASSQDGGGTGELFF
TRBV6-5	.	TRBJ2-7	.	TGTGCCGCCAGACCACGAGGAAGTCGTTACGAGCAGTACTTC	CAARPRGSRYEQYF
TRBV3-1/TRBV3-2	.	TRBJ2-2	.	TGTGCCAGCAGCAAAACAGGGTCCGGGGAGCTGTTTTTT	CASSKTGSGELFF
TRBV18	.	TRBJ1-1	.	TGTGCCAGCTCCATAAGATTTACAGGGCCGAACACTGAAGCTTTCTTT	CASSIRFTGPNTEAFF
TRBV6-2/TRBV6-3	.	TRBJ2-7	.	TGTGCCAGCAGTTACTCGATTAAAGCAGCGGCGCCACCCCACCCCATCTACGAGCAGTACTTC	CASSYSIKAAAPPHPIYEQYF
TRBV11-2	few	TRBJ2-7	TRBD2	TGTGCCAGCAGCCGACTAGCGGGGGGCCGTTCCTCCTACGAGCAGTACTTC	CASSRLAGGRSSYEQYF
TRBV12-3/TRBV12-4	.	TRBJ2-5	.	TGTGCCAGCAGTTTCGGGGAGACCCAGTACTTC	CASSFGETQYF
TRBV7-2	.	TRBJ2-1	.	TGTGCCAGCAGCTGGGCCCCGAACCCCTACAATGAGCAGTTCTTC	CASSWAPNPYNEQFF
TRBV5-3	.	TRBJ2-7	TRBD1	TGTGCCAGAAGCCCCGAGACAGGGGGCAACGACGAGCAGTACTTC	CARSPETGGNDEQYF
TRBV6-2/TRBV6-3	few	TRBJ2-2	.	TGTGCCAGCAGTTCGACTCTCCCCCTCACCGGGGAGCTGTTTTTT	CASSSTLPLTGELFF
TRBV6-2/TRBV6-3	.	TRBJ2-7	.	TGTGCCAGCAGTTACCCCTCGGGGGGCGAGGAGCAAAGGGTTTCCTACGAGCAGTACTTC	CASSYPSGGEEQRVSYEQYF
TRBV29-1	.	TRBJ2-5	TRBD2	TGCAGCGTTCGGCGGGGGGGCCCGCAGACCCAGTACTTC	CSVRRGGPQTQYF
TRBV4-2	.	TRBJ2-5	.	TGTGCCAGCAGCCAAGATGATGCGGGTGAACAAGAGACCCAGTACTTC	CASSQDDAGEQETQYF
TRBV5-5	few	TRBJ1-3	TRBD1	TGTGCCAGCAGCCGAGGACAGGGCGCTGGAGACACCATATATTTT	CASSRGQGAGDTIYF
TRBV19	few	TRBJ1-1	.	TGTGCCAGTACCCTCCTTAGGGAGGGACGAACTGAAGCTTTCTTT	CASTLLREGRTEAFF
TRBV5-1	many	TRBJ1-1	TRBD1	TGCGCCAGCAGCCGTCAGGGGGCGGCTGGCACTGAAGCTTTCTTT	CASSRQGAAGTEAFF
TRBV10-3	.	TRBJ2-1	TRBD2	TGTGCCATCAGTGAGTTTAGCGGGGGGGGAGATGAGCAGTTCTTC	CAISEFSGGGDEQFF
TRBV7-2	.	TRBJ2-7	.	TGTGCCAGCAGCCCTACAGTTTCCGGGAGAGGCGAGCAGTACTTC	CASSPTVSGRGEQYF
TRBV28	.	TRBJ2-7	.	TGTGCCAGCCGAACTACGGGGGTCGGCGAGCAGTACTTC	CASRTTGVGEQYF
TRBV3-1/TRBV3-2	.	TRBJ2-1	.	TGTGCCAGCAGCCACGGGGGAAGCTCCTACAATGAGCAGTTCTTC	CASSHGGSSYNEQFF